These 10 T cell receptor beta chains share one sample of origin, sequenced in a study of Ad26.COV2.S vaccination and SARS-CoV-2 variants. Profiled with immunoSEQ multiplex PCR; TCRdb holds only in-frame clones, not every one. In the table there are roughly 390,000 clones, 75% to 90% of which are singletons. Treatment indicated: some 20 received Ad26.COV2.S at low or high dose, single or two shots; roughly five received placebo; per-sample allocation not given. Samples analyzed were those drawn on day 63 after the first vaccine or placebo injection. Specimen: peripheral blood, collected in a trial of Ad26.COV2.S vaccine versus placebo. These receptors were collected from a person between 18 and 60 years old who received the Ad26.COV2.S COVID-19 vaccine or a placebo.

The rearrangement links TRBV19 to TRBJ1-5; D ambiguous. The CDR3 totals 15 residues. The germline gives CDR1 LNHDA, CDR2 SQIVND (reference sequence). V was trimmed by 4 bases and J by 1 base, leaving 11 bases between them. CDR3 sequence: CASSTRTSSNQPQHF. The CDR3 nucleotides are TGTGCCAGTAGTACCCGGACGTCAAGCAATCAGCCCCAGCATTTT.

V is TRBV7-2 and J is TRBJ2-2; tentative D call: TRBD2 (5 bases). The V gene's germline CDR1 is SGHTA and CDR2 FQGNSA. Trimming pared 5 bases from V and 5 bases from J, leaving 15 bases between. The CDR3 has 15 residues. CDR3 in DNA: TGTGCCAGCAGCAAGCAGAGTGGCGGGACCGGGGAGCTGTTTTTT. This encodes CASSKQSGGTGELFF.

This chain uses TRBV1 with TRBJ2-1; the table's D call, TRBD1, was not checked against the DNA. TRBV1 is shown as a pseudogene. The CDR3 loop spans 15 amino acids. CDR3 in DNA: TGCACCAGCAGCCAGGGGACAGCCGGTGGGAATGAGCAGTTCTTC. Translating gives CTSSQGTAGGNEQFF.

The chain recombines TRBV4-1 with TRBJ2-5; TRBD2 agrees at 12 bases. The CDR3 has 14 amino acids. The V and J ends lost 4 bases and 6 bases, in that order; junction bases with no gene match: 3. Germline CDR1 MGHRA, CDR2 YSYEKL. This CDR3 is CASSPTSGGKTQYF. CDR3 bases: TGCGCCAGCAGCCCGACTAGCGGGGGAAAGACCCAGTACTTC.

The chain recombines TRBV7-2 with TRBJ1-5; possibly TRBD1 for D (6 bases). In germline, CDR1 is SGHTA, CDR2 FQGNSA. V was trimmed by 5 bases and J by 5 bases, leaving 16 bases between them. The CDR3 length is 15 residues. The chain's CDR3 is CASSDRDWTDQPQHF. The CDR3 nucleotides read TGTGCCAGCAGCGATAGAGACTGGACAGATCAGCCCCAGCATTTT.

This chain joins TRBV7-9 and TRBJ1-2; 7 bases align to TRBD1. J lost 8 bases, V lost 5 bases, and 8 bases had no gene match. Germline CDR1 SEHNR, CDR2 FQNEAQ (reference sequence). The CDR3 spans 13 residues. The CDR3 coding sequence is TGTGCCAGCAGCGTGGACAGGTTGGTCGGCTACACCTTC. Translating it yields CASSVDRLVGYTF. Drawing the rest from reference TRBV7-9 and TRBJ1-2, the complete variable domain is DTGVSQNPRHKITKRGQNVTFRCDPISEHNRLYWYRQTLGQGPEFLTYFQNEAQLEKSRLLSDRFSAERPKGSFSTLEIQRTEQGDSAMYLCASSVDRLVGYTFGSGTRLTVV.

V gene TRBV27 combines with J gene TRBJ1-5, with unresolved D. The V end was cut by 2 bases, the J end by 3 bases, with 5 bases between. The CDR3 is 13 amino acids. Germline lookup yields CDR1 MNHEY and CDR2 SMNVEV (reference sequence). The CDR3 region has the DNA TGTGCCAGCAGTTTAACAGTCAATCAGCCCCAGCATTTT. Protein: CASSLTVNQPQHF.

The chain combines TRBV6-5 with TRBJ2-7; TRBD1 agrees at 9 bases. V was pared by 0 bases and J by 0 bases, with 3 bases of the junction left unmatched. The germline V gene encodes CDR1 MNHEY and CDR2 SVGAGI. The CDR3 consists of 16 residues. The CDR3, as DNA: TGTGCCAGCAGTTACTCCGGGACAGGGTACTCCTACGAGCAGTACTTC. It is translated as CASSYSGTGYSYEQYF.

The J gene is TRBJ1-1, the V gene TRBV7-9, with a possible D match to TRBD1 (5 bases). Germline V gene data show CDR1 as SEHNR and CDR2 as FQNEAQ (reference sequence). V was clipped by 5 bases and J by 0 bases, with 19 bases between them. The CDR3 totals 17 residues. CDR3 sequence reads: CASSTPAGRTMNTEAFF. In nucleotides, the CDR3 is TGTGCCAGCAGCACGCCGGCAGGACGGACAATGAACACTGAAGCTTTCTTT.

J is TRBJ1-3 and V is TRBV7-2; D is unclear. Germline V gene lookup returns CDR1 SGHTA and CDR2 FQGNSA. The germline V and J ends were trimmed by 3 bases and 4 bases, with 10 bases remaining between them. The CDR3 totals 14 residues. The CDR3 region is CASSLWSGGNTIYF. As DNA, the CDR3 is TGTGCCAGCAGCTTGTGGTCCGGAGGAAACACCATATATTTT.